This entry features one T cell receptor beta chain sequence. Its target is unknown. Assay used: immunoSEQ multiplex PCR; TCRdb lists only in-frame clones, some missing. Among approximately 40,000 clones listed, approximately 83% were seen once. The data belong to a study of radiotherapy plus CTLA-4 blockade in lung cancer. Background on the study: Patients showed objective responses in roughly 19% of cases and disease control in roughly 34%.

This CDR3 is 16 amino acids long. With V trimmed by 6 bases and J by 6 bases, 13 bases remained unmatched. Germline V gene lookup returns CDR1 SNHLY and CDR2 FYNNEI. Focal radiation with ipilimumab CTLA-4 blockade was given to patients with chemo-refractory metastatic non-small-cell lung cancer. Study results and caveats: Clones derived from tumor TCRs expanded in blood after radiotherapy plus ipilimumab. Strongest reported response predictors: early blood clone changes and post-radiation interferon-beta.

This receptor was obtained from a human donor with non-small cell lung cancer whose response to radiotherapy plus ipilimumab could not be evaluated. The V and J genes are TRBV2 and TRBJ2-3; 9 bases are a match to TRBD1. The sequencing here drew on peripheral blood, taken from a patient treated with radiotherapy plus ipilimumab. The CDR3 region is CASSGGTGTGRDTQYF. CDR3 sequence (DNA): TGTGCCAGCAGCGGTGGGACCGGGACAGGGCGCGATACGCAGTATTTT.